This T cell receptor (beta chain) was identified in a study of molecular identifiers for immune sequencing clone quantification. The CDR3 has 20 amino acids. Germline CDR1 reads LGHNA; CDR2 reads YSLEER. V trimming: 0 bases; J trimming: 2 bases; junction bases outside the gene matches: 14. General observations from the study: Detecting spiked Jurkat TCR RNA from one cell among around 930,000 naive cells was reportedly possible.

TCRdb used MiXCR to reprocess the PCR reads, holding one entry per CDR3 protein. The sample includes about 640,000 distinct CDR3 sequences, 15% to 20% seen only once; the top ten take roughly 0.83%. This clonotype came up many times. Its cognate antigen is unknown. The source material was naive CD8+ T cells from blood, with Jurkat cell RNA spiked in. Subset indicated: FACS-sorted CD8+CD4-CCR7+CD45RA+ naive T cells. The rearrangement links TRBV4-3 to TRBJ1-5; 9 nucleotides line up with TRBD1. The clonotype originates from a human donor in good health. Some libraries in this study had Jurkat cell RNA spiked in. In DNA form, the CDR3 reads TGCGCCAGCAGCCAAGATTACGTCGGACAGGGGATATTTGGCAATCAGCCCCAGCATTTT. This gives the protein CASSQDYVGQGIFGNQPQHF.